This T cell receptor (beta chain) was profiled in a study of T cell responses to AZD1222 COVID-19 vaccine. Broader study findings: In a largely white British group with more females than males, clonal diversity was possibly underestimated.

Turning to this clone: The antigen remains undetermined. The identical CDR3 is also encoded by other nucleotide sequences in the sample.

Measured with immunoSEQ multiplex PCR; TCRdb has only the in-frame clones, and not every one. The sample consists of around 52,000 clones, 70% to 90% of them appearing once. There are 17 residues in the CDR3. Germline trimming cut 2 bases from V and 3 bases from J; bases unmatched to any gene: 8. Germline CDR1 and CDR2: LGHNA and YSLEER. The specimen comprised peripheral blood, sampled on day 0 of AZD1222 vaccination. The receptor was derived from an adult in good health. The V gene is TRBV4-3, the J gene TRBJ2-5, with 11 bases matching TRBD2. Written as DNA, the CDR3 is TGCGCCAGCAGCCAATCTCTTGGGACTAGCGGTAAAGAGACCCAGTACTTC. Amino acids: CASSQSLGTSGKETQYF.